Listed below are T cell receptor beta chains from one sample, sequenced in a study of T-cell memory formation after mild COVID-19. TCRdb reanalysed the 5' RACE reads using MiXCR and keeps one entry per CDR3 protein. The sample shows 200,000 to 300,000 distinct CDR3 sequences, around 10% of them seen only once. The sequenced sample consisted of PBMCs or a T cell subset sorted from them (not recorded which). These TCRs come from a man aged 18 to 30 who had mild COVID-19 (a few samples of this study predate the infection). Cell type and time point are not known. CDR3s include the opening cysteine and the closing phenylalanine or tryptophan. Fields, in order: CDR3 protein, CDR3 DNA, J gene, D gene, V gene, clone size. A D gene is named only where the DNA matches it firmly. Clone size is given for some rows only: seen once, a few or many times, or a class if the clone is expanded.

CSVSPNTEAFF TGCAGCGTTAGTCCGAACACTGAAGCTTTCTTT TRBJ1-1 . TRBV29-1 few
CASSPLERGTPQHF TGTGCCAGCAGTCCCCTGGAGAGGGGAACTCCCCAGCATTTT TRBJ1-5 . TRBV12-3/TRBV12-4 few
CASSLAGGGLGTDTQYF TGTGCCAGCAGCTTAGCAGGAGGGGGATTAGGCACAGATACGCAGTATTTT TRBJ2-3 . TRBV7-9 .
CASSLGTMQNIQYF TGTGCCAGCTCCCTCGGGACTATGCAAAACATTCAGTACTTC TRBJ2-4 TRBD2 TRBV18 .
CASSPYRTGANVLTF TGCGCCAGCAGCCCCTACAGGACTGGGGCCAACGTCCTGACTTTC TRBJ2-6 . TRBV4-3 .
CSAGAPLEQYF TGCAGTGCTGGGGCCCCGCTCGAGCAGTACTTC TRBJ2-7 . TRBV20-1 many
CASSLHPPRRQYF TGTGCCAGCAGTTTACACCCGCCTCGTCGGCAGTACTTC TRBJ2-7 . TRBV12-3/TRBV12-4 many
CASSSDRYEQYF TGTGCCAGCTCATCGGACAGATACGAGCAGTACTTC TRBJ2-7 . TRBV18 .
CASSLERGGLDTQYF TGTGCCAGCAGCTTAGAGCGGGGGGGCCTAGATACGCAGTATTTT TRBJ2-3 TRBD2 TRBV11-2 .
CSASPAVEGTDTQYF TGCAGTGCTAGCCCCGCCGTGGAGGGCACAGATACGCAGTATTTT TRBJ2-3 . TRBV20-1 .
CASSQYRGKNIQYF TGTGCCAGCAGCCAATACCGCGGCAAAAACATTCAGTACTTC TRBJ2-4 . TRBV14 few
CASKGTGGTTGELFF TGTGCCAGCAAGGGGACAGGGGGGACAACCGGGGAGCTGTTTTTT TRBJ2-2 TRBD1 TRBV12-3/TRBV12-4 .
CASKAQPRQGRELFF TGTGCCAGCAAAGCCCAGCCCCGACAGGGCCGGGAGCTGTTTTTT TRBJ2-2 TRBD1 TRBV6-1 few
CASSQGRLAGETQYF TGCGCCAGCAGCCAAGGAAGACTAGCGGGAGAGACCCAGTACTTC TRBJ2-5 TRBD2 TRBV4-1 .
CASSSPKSGHRTTNEKLFF TGTGCCAGCAGCTCGCCTAAGTCGGGACACCGGACAACTAATGAAAAACTGTTTTTT TRBJ1-4 . TRBV7-9 .
CAISLDSSYEQYF TGTGCCATCAGCCTCGACAGCTCCTACGAGCAGTACTTC TRBJ2-7 . TRBV10-3 many
CASSQEFNLMNTEAFF TGCGCCAGCAGCCAAGAATTCAACCTCATGAACACTGAAGCTTTCTTT TRBJ1-1 . TRBV4-3 few
CASSLYGDEQFF TGCGCCAGCAGCTTGTATGGGGATGAGCAGTTCTTC TRBJ2-1 . TRBV5-1 .
CASSWTGYGYTF TGTGCCAGCAGTTGGACAGGATATGGCTACACCTTC TRBJ1-2 TRBD1 TRBV12-3/TRBV12-4 many
CASSPAGGRTDTQYF TGTGCCAGCAGCCCAGCGGGGGGGCGAACAGATACGCAGTATTTT TRBJ2-3 TRBD2 TRBV7-6 many
CASSPASGGSTDTQYF TGTGCCAGCAGCCCAGCTAGCGGGGGTTCCACAGATACGCAGTATTTT TRBJ2-3 TRBD2 TRBV5-4 .
CASSQTTSAGANVLTF TGTGCCAGCAGTCAAACGACTAGCGCTGGGGCCAACGTCCTGACTTTC TRBJ2-6 TRBD2 TRBV28 .
CATSDPRGQGFYGYTF TGTGCCACCAGTGACCCTCGGGGACAGGGTTTCTATGGCTACACCTTC TRBJ1-2 TRBD1 TRBV24-1 few
CSVEQPGVRNTIYF TGCAGCGTTGAACAACCGGGGGTACGAAACACCATATATTTT TRBJ1-3 . TRBV29-1 few
CASSLAGGGHTDTQYF TGTGCCAGCAGCCTAGCGGGCGGCGGGCACACAGATACGCAGTATTTT TRBJ2-3 TRBD2 TRBV5-4 .